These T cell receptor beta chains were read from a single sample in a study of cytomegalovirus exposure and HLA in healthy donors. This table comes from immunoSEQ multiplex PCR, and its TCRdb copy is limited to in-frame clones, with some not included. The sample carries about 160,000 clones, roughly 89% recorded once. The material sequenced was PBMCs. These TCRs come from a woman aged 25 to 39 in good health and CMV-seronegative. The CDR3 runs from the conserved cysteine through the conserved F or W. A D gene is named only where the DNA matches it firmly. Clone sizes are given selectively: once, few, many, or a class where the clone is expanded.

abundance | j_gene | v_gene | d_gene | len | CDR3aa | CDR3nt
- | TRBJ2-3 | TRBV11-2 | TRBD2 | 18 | CASSLDAGGRGFSDTQYF | TGTGCCAGCAGCTTAGACGCGGGGGGCCGGGGGTTCTCAGATACGCAGTATTTT
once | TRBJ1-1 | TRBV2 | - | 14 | CASSSTGPYTEAFF | TGTGCCAGCAGCTCCACAGGGCCATACACTGAAGCTTTCTTT
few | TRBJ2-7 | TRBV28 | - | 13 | CASSLLLVGEQYF | TGTGCCAGCAGTTTATTATTAGTCGGCGAGCAGTACTTC
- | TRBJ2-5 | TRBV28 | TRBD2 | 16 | CASSLWASGKVETQYF | TGTGCCAGCAGTTTATGGGCTAGCGGGAAGGTAGAGACCCAGTACTTC
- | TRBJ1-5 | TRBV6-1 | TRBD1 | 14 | CASSRQGPIQPQHF | TGTGCCAGCAGTAGACAGGGTCCGATTCAGCCCCAGCATTTT
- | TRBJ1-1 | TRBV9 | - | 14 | CASSVVRGYTEAFF | TGTGCCAGCAGCGTAGTCCGAGGTTACACTGAAGCTTTCTTT
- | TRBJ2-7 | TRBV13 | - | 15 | CASSPGTRQGGEQYF | TGTGCCAGCAGCCCAGGGACAAGGCAGGGAGGGGAGCAGTACTTC
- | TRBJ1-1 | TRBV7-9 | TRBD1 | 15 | CASSSDRGWNTEAFF | TGTGCCAGCAGCTCGGACAGGGGCTGGAACACTGAAGCTTTCTTT
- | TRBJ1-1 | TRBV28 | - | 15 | CASRSLGAGRTEAFF | TGTGCCAGCAGATCTCTTGGGGCCGGGAGGACTGAAGCTTTCTTT
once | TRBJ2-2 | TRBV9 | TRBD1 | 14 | CASSDGTGTGELFF | TGTGCCAGCAGCGACGGGACAGGGACCGGGGAGCTGTTTTTT
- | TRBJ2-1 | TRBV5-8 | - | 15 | CASTTGDNRDNEQFF | TGTGCCAGCACGACTGGGGACAATCGAGACAATGAGCAGTTCTTC
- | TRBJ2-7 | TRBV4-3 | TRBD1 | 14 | CASSQGQGDYEQYF | TGCGCCAGCAGCCAAGGACAGGGGGACTACGAGCAGTACTTC
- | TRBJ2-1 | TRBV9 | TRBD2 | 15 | CASSVGAGAYNEQFF | TGTGCCAGCAGCGTCGGGGCGGGGGCCTACAATGAGCAGTTCTTC
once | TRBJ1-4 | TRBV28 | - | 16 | CASSGTRGGSFEKLFF | TGTGCCAGCAGCGGGACTAGGGGCGGCAGCTTTGAAAAACTGTTTTTT
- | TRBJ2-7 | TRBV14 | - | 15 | CASSQDRGGSYEQYF | TGTGCCAGCAGCCAAGATAGAGGGGGCTCCTACGAGCAGTACTTC
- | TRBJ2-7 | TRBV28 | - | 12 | CASSLQGTEQYF | TGTGCCAGCAGTTTACAGGGGACCGAGCAGTACTTC
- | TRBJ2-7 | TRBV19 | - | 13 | CASSIVGSHEQYF | TGTGCCAGTAGTATTGTCGGGAGTCACGAGCAGTACTTC
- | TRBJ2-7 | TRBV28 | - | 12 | CASSLLAYEQYF | TGTGCCAGCAGTTTATTAGCCTACGAGCAGTACTTC
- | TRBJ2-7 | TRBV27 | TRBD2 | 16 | CASSSGTSGLPREQYF | TGTGCCAGCAGTTCCGGGACTAGCGGCCTGCCGAGGGAGCAGTACTTC
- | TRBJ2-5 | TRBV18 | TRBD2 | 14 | CASSPYGEGETQYF | TGTGCCAGCTCACCATACGGGGAGGGAGAGACCCAGTACTTC
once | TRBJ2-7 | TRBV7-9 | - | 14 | CASSLGQGGYEQYF | TGTGCCAGCAGCTTGGGACAAGGAGGCTACGAGCAGTACTTC
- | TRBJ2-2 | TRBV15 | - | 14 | CATSPRTNTGELFF | TGTGCCACCAGTCCGAGGACTAACACCGGGGAGCTGTTTTTT
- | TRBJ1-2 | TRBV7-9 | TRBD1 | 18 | CASSYRLGQGGRNYGYTF | TGTGCCAGCAGCTATCGGTTGGGACAGGGGGGACGGAACTATGGCTACACCTTC